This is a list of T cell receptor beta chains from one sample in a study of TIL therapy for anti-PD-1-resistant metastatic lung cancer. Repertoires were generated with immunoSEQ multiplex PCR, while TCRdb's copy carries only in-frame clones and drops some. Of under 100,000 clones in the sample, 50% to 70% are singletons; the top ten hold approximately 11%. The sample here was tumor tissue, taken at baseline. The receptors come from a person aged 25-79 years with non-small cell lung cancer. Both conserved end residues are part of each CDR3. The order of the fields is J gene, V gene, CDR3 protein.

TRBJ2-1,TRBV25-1,CASSPLPGQGSSNEQFF
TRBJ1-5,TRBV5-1,CASSTGTGGPYQPQHF
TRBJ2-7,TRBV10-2,CASTTDTYEQYF
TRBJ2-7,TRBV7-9,CASGETRSEQYF
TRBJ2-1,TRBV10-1,CASSDSSGSIEQFF
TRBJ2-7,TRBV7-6,CASSLGQTGSNEQYF
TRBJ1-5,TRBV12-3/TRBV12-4,CASSRGGNQPQHF
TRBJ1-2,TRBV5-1,CASSLAGAEYGYTF
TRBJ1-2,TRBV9,CASSVGGGAKGTF
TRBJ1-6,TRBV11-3,CASSLAQNSPLHF
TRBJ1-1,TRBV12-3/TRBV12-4,CASSFRVRAEAFF
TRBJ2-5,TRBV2,CATLSGGGQETQYF
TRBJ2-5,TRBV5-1,CASSLLGGRGETQYF
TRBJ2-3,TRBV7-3,CASSRGGRSTDTQYF
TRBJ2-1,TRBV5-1,CASSQAGRVKFF
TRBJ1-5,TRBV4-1,CASSPIGTGVNQPQHF
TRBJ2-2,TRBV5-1,CASSFGTDTGELFF
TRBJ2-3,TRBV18,CASSQLSRQTDTQYF
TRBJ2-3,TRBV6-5,CASSQEKRVTDTQYF
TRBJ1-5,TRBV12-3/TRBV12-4,CASSHNDQPQHF
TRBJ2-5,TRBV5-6,CASSLGTGPQQQETQYF
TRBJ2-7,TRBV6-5,CASSYSGAISYEQYF
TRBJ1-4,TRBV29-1,CSVRGGGTSEKLFF
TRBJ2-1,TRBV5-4,CASSLGRVNEQFF
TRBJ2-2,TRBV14,CASSQLRTGELFF
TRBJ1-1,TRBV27,CASSKDGDTIPGTEAFF
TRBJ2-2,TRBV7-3,CASSRGGPNTGELFF
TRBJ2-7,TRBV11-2,CASSLEGAGPEQYF
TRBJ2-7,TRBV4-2,CASSQDLGQGRYEQYF
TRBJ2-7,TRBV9,CASSPSGTAAYEQYF
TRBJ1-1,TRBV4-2,CASSQVSGTEAFF
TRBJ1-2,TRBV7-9,CASSLGQGYGYTF
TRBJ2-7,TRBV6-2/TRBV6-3,CASSTGYLFYEQYF
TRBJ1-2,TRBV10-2,CASSELSGMNYGYTF
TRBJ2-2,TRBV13,CASSVGQGNAGELFF
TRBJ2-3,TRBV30,CAWTRDRARDTQYF
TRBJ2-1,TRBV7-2,CASSSGLLNNEQFF
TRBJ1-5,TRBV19,CASSIRDRGRSQPQHF
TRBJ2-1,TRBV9,CASSARVDRREQFF
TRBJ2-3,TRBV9,CASSVGTGDTQYF
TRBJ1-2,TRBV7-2,CASSLAPNYGYTF
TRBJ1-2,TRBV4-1,CASTQLPGQLPYGYTF
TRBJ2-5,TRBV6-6,CASSKTGTIETQYF
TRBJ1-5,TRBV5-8,CASSADRGGQPQHF
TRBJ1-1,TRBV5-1,CASSLFGETEAFF
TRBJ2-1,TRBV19,CASSIEGESYNEQFF
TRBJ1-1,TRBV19,CASSYRTGMNTEAFF
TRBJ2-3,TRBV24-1,CATSDQFAGTGEEDTQYF